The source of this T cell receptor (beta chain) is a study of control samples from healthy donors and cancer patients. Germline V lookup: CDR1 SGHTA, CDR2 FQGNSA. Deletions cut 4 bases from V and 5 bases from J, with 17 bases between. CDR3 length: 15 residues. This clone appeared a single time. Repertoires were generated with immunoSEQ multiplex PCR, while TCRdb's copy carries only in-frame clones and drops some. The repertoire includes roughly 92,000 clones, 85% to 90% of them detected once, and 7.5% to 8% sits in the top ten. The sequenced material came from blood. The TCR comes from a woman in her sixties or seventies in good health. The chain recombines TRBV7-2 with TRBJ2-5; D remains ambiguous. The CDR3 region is CASSSPDLYRETQYF. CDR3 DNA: TGTGCCAGCAGCTCCCCCGACCTTTACCGGGAGACCCAGTACTTC.